Here is one TCR beta chain with its context. In its sample, this clone was seen once. Its antigen is still unknown. Within one base of it there is no much larger clone, and no base qualities were kept. This sample stems from a study of cytomegalovirus exposure and HLA in healthy donors (dated by TCRdb to 2015 to 2018). Notes on the research overall: According to an earlier analysis of 587 of the donors, about 179 million T cells yielded 100 million or so unique TCR beta sequences and 276 Gb of sequence data. Approximately 300 gigabases of sequencing data and around 88 million unique TCR sequences made up an early release that covered approximately 650 HLA-typed donors. Among the roughly 400 genotyped donors, about 83% belonged to the genetic ancestry cluster associated with self-reported Caucasian donors. The study aimed to test whether signatures of past pathogen exposure could be identified by cataloging public T cell receptors. The study profiled the T cell repertoires of under 700 subjects by immunosequencing and related them to cytomegalovirus serostatus. A separate validation cohort of roughly 130 different subjects was used in addition to the roughly 670-subject first cohort. To predict cytomegalovirus infection status, the study brought together high-throughput TCR immunosequencing, statistical association of individual TCRs with disease status, and machine learning. A later analysis re-examined previously published TCR beta repertoires from hundreds of donors and added high-resolution HLA genotyping to investigate patterns of TCR occurrence. Rather than using new phenotypic data, the later analysis identified candidate immune exposures from TCR beta sequences and from how often those sequences occurred across donors. In an earlier analysis of more than 550 of the donors, high-throughput TCR beta sequencing was used to judge whether each TCR beta V gene segment behaved as functional or pseudogenic. Donor age, sex, ethnicity and CMV serostatus were compiled alongside the repertoire data. Genome-wide SNP genotypes for about three fifths of the roughly 700 donors were used in a later genetic analysis, which treated that subset as a discovery cohort. All discovery cohort repertoires had been generated on a single sequencing platform. HLA typing included class I and class II loci at four-digit resolution. The number of donors typed differed by locus, with about 629-630 for A, B, C, DRB1 and DQB1, roughly 520 for DQA1, under 610 for DPA1, and some 450 for DPB1. Four to six DR-DQ haplotypes were handled as single units for association and clustering, since linkage in the cohort was strong. On average, about 240,000 unique TCR beta nucleotide sequences were sequenced per donor among 350 to 400 genotyped donors of the cohort, with about 19% of those sequences being non-productive.

The CDR3 runs 15 amino acids, cysteine and phenylalanine included. Kept here is only the CDR3 DNA, which spans 45 bases and is read in frame from base 1. V is reduced by 5 bases and J by 1 base, leaving a spacing of 16 bases between them. CDR1 and CDR2 (SGHNT, YYREEE) derive from the germline V gene (reference sequence). Library preparation employed the immunoSEQ multiplex PCR assay. A mixture of 60 forward primers for TCR Vbeta segments and 13 reverse primers for TCR Jbeta segments was used in the multiplex PCR. The CDR3 region of rearranged TCR beta genes was amplified from genomic DNA with a multiplex PCR assay. On the Illumina HiSeq System, the amplified TCR beta libraries were sequenced as 87-base-pair reads. The authors processed their data as follows. In a later analysis, some 80 million unique TCR beta chains were counted across the 650 to 700 repertoires, and around 11 million of these chains were shared by at least two donors. To remove PCR and sequencing errors, raw reads were error-corrected and collapsed into unique sequences using a nearest-neighbor algorithm that merged closely related sequences. CDR3 sequences were aligned to IMGT reference sequences to assign V, D and J gene segments. For a sequence to be retained, a match of at least six nucleotides was required to both a V gene segment and a J gene segment. A rearrangement counted as productive if the CDR3 had no stop codons and remained in frame with V and J, and every other rearrangement counted as non-productive. CDR3 was defined according to IMGT convention as the region running from the second conserved V-encoded cysteine to the conserved J-encoded phenylalanine. In an earlier analysis of approximately 500 of the donors, sequences lacking an unambiguous match to a single V gene segment were excluded. An earlier analysis of around 600 of the donors classified V segments as functional when productive rearrangements were above 56.7% and as segregating when the standard deviation between donors was above 5%. A statistical classification framework was developed to diagnose cytomegalovirus status using the catalog of TCR beta chain sequences. In a later analysis, TCR nucleotide sequences were compared against IMGT/GENE-DB human TR gene sequences so that V and J genes could be assigned. The TCRdist pipeline was used in a later analysis to assign CDR3 sequences and most-parsimonious VDJ recombination scenarios. In a later analysis, every TCR beta chain was defined by the combination of its CDR3 amino acid sequence and its V-gene family, and reads without a unique V-gene family were dropped. A later analysis removed 450 to 600 highly shared, low-generation-probability nucleotide sequences to deal with suspected cross-contamination and a sequencing artifact. In a later analysis, a clonal expansion index for each public chain was calculated from normalized within-repertoire ranks of inferred template counts. A later analysis computed generation probabilities with a VDJ recombination model fitted to out-of-frame rearrangements, and checked the results against IGoR. In a later analysis, TCR-TCR, TCR-HLA and TCR-CMV co-occurrence was scored with hypergeometric tests, and a repertoire-size bias correction was applied to TCR pairs. False discovery rates were estimated in a later analysis by permuting HLA or CMV assignments 20 times. A later analysis grouped co-occurring TCRs with DBSCAN, adding TCRdist sequence similarity when clustering within HLA-allele-positive subsets. For co-occurrence clustering, repertoires with fewer than 30,000 or more than 120,000 public chains were excluded, along with five repertoires with anomalous nucleotide sharing. TCRdb provides this immuneACCESS table in a form limited to in-frame rearrangements. Some clones are lacking; in checked studies, under half of them reflect an unresolved V gene, and why the rest are absent is not known. V, J and clone size derive from that table, while D and trimming were established from the DNA sequence. This sample holds about 200,000 clones; approximately 70% were observed only once. The ten most abundant clones make up approximately 2% of the sample.

What the study reported, not specific to this receptor: Cytomegalovirus status was reported to be diagnosed by the classifier with high specificity and sensitivity in both the original and validation cohorts. In a later analysis, several top co-occurrence clusters were reported to appear linked to parvovirus B19, influenza, CMV and Epstein-Barr virus. The only immune exposure information available for the cohort was CMV serostatus. Assigning TCR associations to individual alleles was difficult when HLA alleles, especially DR and DQ, strongly co-occurred. A group of highly shared sequence variants was considered likely to be a technical artifact of the sequencing pipeline. A further reported finding was that TCR beta sequences accurately predicted the HLA-A and HLA-B alleles for most subjects in the first cohort. Most TCR sequences were observed very rarely across donors, whereas some public TCRs were present in many individuals. Roughly uniform sequencing depth across donors was assumed in presence/absence analyses, although this assumption may not hold. The authors suggested that the approach could potentially be extended to other disease states and immunological phenotypes. In an earlier analysis of a few hundred of the donors, most TCR beta V segments were observed in productive rearrangements about 90% or about 30% of the time, broadly matching IMGT annotations. The cohort was sequenced for TCR beta chains only, and without alpha or paired-chain data the features that could be detected were limited. A few of the identified cytomegalovirus-associated TCR beta chains were confirmed in vitro to be specific for cytomegalovirus antigens. Linkage disequilibrium might explain the correlated functional status among segregating V segments, but an unknown experimental factor could not be ruled out. A later genetic analysis reported fewer N-insertions in productive TCRs among donors in an Asian-associated ancestry cluster than the roughly 720-donor mean. In a later analysis, HLA-associated TCR beta chains were found to be more clonally expanded and to have lower generation probabilities than equally common non-associated chains. Because the 87-base-pair reads could not distinguish some IMGT-functional V segments, including TRBV6-2 and TRBV6-3, those segments were excluded. According to a later analysis, most CMV-associated TCR beta chains appeared to be HLA-restricted, and the HLA associations seemed to be driven largely by CMV exposure. Specific HLA alleles were associated with over 15,000 TCR beta sequences at a false discovery rate of 0.05 in a later analysis. The earlier analysis of a few hundred of the donors excluded 15 to 20 rarely observed V segments, including chromosome 9 orphons, because counts were too low. The study listed 164 TCR beta chains as associated with cytomegalovirus. A later analysis found that TCR association rates varied across HLA loci, with DRB1 alleles showing the most associated TCRs and HLA-C alleles the fewest. An association between a missense DCLRE1C variant and V-gene and J-gene trimming of TCR beta chains was found in a later genetic analysis and replicated in an independent cohort. Because some donors lacked HLA typing at each locus, the association tests relied only on the typed subset.

The cohort comprised more than 550 healthy bone marrow donors. At the time of sampling, all cohort members were nominally healthy, though unrecorded immune exposures were likely present. The donor tested CMV seronegative and was one of the 352 seronegative cohort members. A peripheral blood sample was provided by each donor, and peripheral blood mononuclear cells were used for TCR beta sequencing. Genomic DNA extraction from the blood cell samples was performed with the Qiagen DNeasy Blood Extraction Kit. The receptor was derived from a woman aged 25 to 39 in good health and CMV-seronegative. The sample consisted of PBMCs. This chain is built from TRBV5-4 and TRBJ2-7; a tentative D call is TRBD2 (7 bases match). The encoded CDR3 is CASRRWGGRSYEQYF. The bases are TGTGCCAGCAGGCGATGGGGGGGGCGATCCTACGAGCAGTACTTC. The entire variable domain, with the stretches around the CDR3 drawn from the reference TRBV5-4 and TRBJ2-7 proteins, is ETGVTQSPTHLIKTRGQQVTLRCSSQSGHNTVSWYQQALGQGPQFIFQYYREEENGRGNFPPRFSGLQFPNYSSELNVNALELDDSALYLCASRRWGGRSYEQYFGPGTRLTVT.